This record concerns one T cell receptor (beta chain) sequence. The J segment lost 2 bases and the V segment lost 0 bases, leaving 4 bases of the junction unmatched. CDR3 length equals 16 residues. The germline CDR1 and CDR2 sequences are LGHNA and YSLEER. Some clones are missing from TCRdb's copy, which holds only in-frame ones; the method was immunoSEQ multiplex PCR. The sample includes under 50,000 clones, around nine tenths of them seen just once. The sample is drawn from a study of OX40 agonist ivuxolimab in advanced cancers. Whole-study context: Intravenous ivuxolimab at 0.01 to 10 mg/kg was given to patients every 2 weeks. Eligibility rules accepted prior anti-PD-1, anti-PD-L1 or anti-CTLA-4 therapy, and 30% to 40% had some.

The origin of this receptor is an adult with an advanced solid tumor such as melanoma, head and neck, liver or kidney cancer. Sequenced here: CD4+ or CD8+ T cells sorted from blood, sampled in a trial of the OX40 agonist ivuxolimab. The chain uses TRBV4-3 and TRBJ1-3, with TRBD1 matching over 7 bases. For the CDR3, the DNA is TGCGCCAGCAGCCAAGACCCGACAGGGACTGGAAACACCATATATTTT. Amino acids: CASSQDPTGTGNTIYF.